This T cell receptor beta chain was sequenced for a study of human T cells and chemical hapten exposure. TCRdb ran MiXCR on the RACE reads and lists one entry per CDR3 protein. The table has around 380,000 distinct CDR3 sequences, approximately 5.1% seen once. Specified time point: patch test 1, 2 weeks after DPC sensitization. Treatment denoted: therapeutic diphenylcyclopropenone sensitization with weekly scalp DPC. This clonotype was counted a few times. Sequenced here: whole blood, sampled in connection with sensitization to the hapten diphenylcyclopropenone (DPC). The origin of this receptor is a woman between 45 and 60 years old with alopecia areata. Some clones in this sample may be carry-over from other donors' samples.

The CDR3 here is CASSLKGDNEQYF. DNA of the CDR3: TGCGCCAGCAGCTTAAAAGGAGACAACGAGCAGTACTTC. This chain uses TRBV5-1 with TRBJ2-7; no definite D call. The V end was cut by 2 bases, the J end by 5 bases, with 11 bases between. Germline CDR1 is SGHRS and CDR2 is YFSETQ. CDR3 length equals 13 residues.